The rows below give T cell receptor beta chains drawn from one sample of a study of blood T cell repertoires in COVID-19. Data came from immunoSEQ multiplex PCR; TCRdb stores just in-frame clones and leaves some out. The sample contains 330,000 or so clones, approximately 92% of which appear only once. Sequenced sample: PBMCs or T cells enriched from blood (not recorded which). The receptor set was obtained from a woman aged 25 to 39 who had recovered from COVID-19. Each CDR3 is given with its conserved first and last residue.

J gene	V gene	CDR3 protein
TRBJ1-6	TRBV6-2/TRBV6-3	CASSSTGASPLHF
TRBJ2-7	TRBV15	CATSRAGTDEQYF
TRBJ2-2	TRBV19	CASSIPIGANTGELFF
TRBJ1-5	TRBV6-2/TRBV6-3	CASRYEGGQPQHF
TRBJ2-5	TRBV7-8	CASSSRPSGTETQYF
TRBJ2-7	TRBV7-9	CASSGLVAYEQYF
TRBJ2-7	TRBV4-1	CASSQAPPGQGLYEQYF
TRBJ2-2	TRBV28	CASRHSFRSSRRTDSGGELFF
TRBJ2-5	TRBV30	CAWSRSGGAETQYF
TRBJ1-2	TRBV5-5	CASSLLPGGIYGYTF
TRBJ1-4	TRBV14	CASSQGGEKLFF
TRBJ2-2	TRBV19	CASKQLAGGRTGELFF
TRBJ1-4	TRBV7-2	CASSARVNEKLFF
TRBJ1-2	TRBV7-2	CASSLEPGVGYGYTF
TRBJ2-4	TRBV19	CASSMGTGGLNIQYF
TRBJ1-2	TRBV7-2	CASSPLAGGYGYTF